This T cell receptor beta chain appears in the sequencing data of a study of shared clonotypes between healthy human individuals. Study at large: Donors, aged 18 to 49, were two women and a few men.

Replicate PCRs from sorted subsets contained 200 ng DNA, which is around 30,000 T cell genomes. Sequencing used immunoSEQ multiplex PCR; TCRdb keeps in-frame clones, though not all of them. The table records over a million clones, around three quarters of them present only once. This receptor was obtained from a man between 18 and 35 years old in good health. Some clones in this sample may be carry-over from other donors' samples. The sequencing sample was made of memory CD4+ T cells from PBMCs. Specified subset: CD45RA-negative fraction.

CDR3 sequence: CASSPPFGLAGLLDEQFF. DNA for the CDR3: TGTGCCAGCAGCCCCCCTTTTGGGTTAGCGGGCCTTTTGGATGAGCAGTTCTTC. This chain joins TRBV7-2 and TRBJ2-1; 7 bases agree with TRBD2. In germline, CDR1 is SGHTA, CDR2 FQGNSA. The CDR3 extends over 18 amino acids. V lost 5 bases, J lost 8 bases, and 21 bases stayed unmatched. The whole variable domain, filled in from reference TRBV7-2 and TRBJ2-1, reads GAGVSQSPSNKVTEKGKDVELRCDPISGHTALYWYRQSLGQGLEFLIYFQGNSAPDKSGLPSDRFSAERTGGSVSTLTIQRTQQEDSAVYLCASSPPFGLAGLLDEQFFGPGTRLTVL.